A single T cell receptor beta chain is shown here with its context. Its antigen remains unknown. The germline V gene has CDR1 MDHEN and CDR2 SYDVKM. The CDR3 spans 14 residues. The V gene end was trimmed by 5 bases and the J gene end by 5 bases; junction bases not matched to a gene: 8. The data were obtained in a study of T cell responses to AZD1222 COVID-19 vaccine. General study findings and limits: White British ancestry dominated among donors, who included more females, and clonal diversity was possibly underestimated. A rise in Spike-specific TCR breadth and depth followed two AZD1222 doses.

The protocol was immunoSEQ multiplex PCR, while the TCRdb copy is restricted to in-frame clones and leaves out a portion. The data show about 55,000 clones, with around 92% seen just once and roughly 2% held by the top ten. The rearrangement uses TRBV28 and TRBJ1-2; TRBD1 matches 7 bases. This sequence was found in an adult in good health. The specimen was peripheral blood, collected on day 0 of AZD1222 vaccination. This CDR3 reads CASSTGAPGYGYTF. CDR3 coding DNA: TGTGCCAGCAGTACAGGGGCCCCGGGGTATGGCTACACCTTC.